These 21 T cell receptor beta chains were all obtained from the same sample, sequenced in a study of CD8+ T cells in alopecia areata. Treatment defined: oral pan-JAK inhibitor, 5-10 mg twice daily. RNA was extracted and reverse transcribed into cDNA as the sequencing template. Clones were sequenced by immunoSEQ multiplex PCR, and TCRdb holds only the in-frame ones, with some missing. The sample records some 190,000 clones, around 66% being singletons. The sequencing used CD4+ T cells sorted from blood, collected at week 44, from a patient treated with tofacitinib. These receptors were obtained from a human donor with alopecia areata.

This chain joins TRBV15 and TRBJ1-2; a weak D match, TRBD1 (5 bases). With 0 bases removed from V and 7 bases from J, the gap between germline ends came to 9 bases. The CDR3 is 13 residues long. Germline loops: CDR1 LNHNV, CDR2 YYDKDF (reference sequence). DNA of the CDR3: TGTGCCACCAGCAGAGATGGGGGGTTTGGCTACACCTTC. This gives the protein CATSRDGGFGYTF.

The chain employs TRBV29-1 and TRBJ1-2, with D possibly TRBD1 on 6 matching bases. Germline assignment: CDR1 SQVTM and CDR2 ANQGSEA. V was trimmed by 6 bases and J by 8 bases, leaving 10 bases between them. This CDR3 is built from 10 residues. The CDR3 here is CSVWGRGYTF. The CDR3 coding sequence is TGCAGCGTCTGGGGGCGAGGCTACACCTTC.

Here the CDR3 DNA reads TGTGCCACCAGCAGAGCGCAAATTGATGAAAAACTGTTTTTT. As protein: CATSRAQIDEKLFF. This chain uses TRBV15 with TRBJ1-4; D is unresolved. Trimming took 1 base from V and 6 from J, leaving 9 bases between them. Looked up from germline, CDR1 is LNHNV and CDR2 is YYDKDF (reference sequence). This CDR3 is 14 amino acids long.

This clone has only one observation. The rearrangement links TRBV25-1 to TRBJ2-5, with D possibly called TRBD1 or TRBD2 (5 bases each). CDR3 size: 11 residues. The V end lost 6 bases, the J end lost 4 bases, and 6 bases lay between the germline ends. Germline CDR1 MGHDK, CDR2 SYGVNS. The CDR3 sequence: CASRRGETQYF. For the CDR3, the DNA is TGTGCCAGCAGGAGGGGAGAGACCCAGTACTTC.

This clone came up a few times. This chain connects TRBV29-1 to TRBJ2-1, with TRBD2 matching 14 bases. The germline gives CDR1 SQVTM, CDR2 ANQGSEA. CDR3 length equals 14 residues. With V trimmed by 5 bases and J by 7 bases, 4 bases remained unmatched. The CDR3 reads CSVWTSGGKNEQFF. In DNA form, the CDR3 reads TGCAGCGTTTGGACTAGCGGGGGGAAAAATGAGCAGTTCTTC.

The chain uses TRBV11-3 and TRBJ1-1; unclear D gene. Deletions cut 4 bases from V and 8 bases from J, with 20 bases between. This CDR3 is built from 15 residues. Germline V lookup: CDR1 SGHNT, CDR2 YENEEA. CDR3 sequence: CASSYRLGQAPEAFF. The CDR3 DNA reads as TGTGCCAGCAGCTACCGCCTGGGCCAGGCGCCCGAAGCTTTCTTT. Drawing the rest from reference TRBV11-3 and TRBJ1-1, the complete variable domain is EAGVVQSPRYKIIEKKQPVAFWCNPISGHNTLYWYLQNLGQGPELLIRYENEEAVDDSQLPKDRFSAERLKGVDSTLKIQPAELGDSAVYLCASSYRLGQAPEAFFGQGTRLTVV.

This sequence joins TRBV5-4 and TRBJ2-7, with a weak D call TRBD1 (5 bases). CDR1 SGHNT and CDR2 YYREEE come from the germline V gene (reference sequence). The length of the CDR3 is 13 residues. V was pared by 1 base and J by 6 bases, with 11 bases between. The CDR3 bases are TGTGCCAGCAGCTTGTGGCAGGGTCCCGAGCAGTACTTC. Translation gives CASSLWQGPEQYF. The entire variable domain, with the rest obtained from reference TRBV5-4 and TRBJ2-7, is as follows: ETGVTQSPTHLIKTRGQQVTLRCSSQSGHNTVSWYQQALGQGPQFIFQYYREEENGRGNFPPRFSGLQFPNYSSELNVNALELDDSALYLCASSLWQGPEQYFGPGTRLTVT.

This clone was found once. The chain recombines TRBV4-3 with TRBJ1-6; a possible D gene is TRBD1 (5 bases). The V end was cut by 4 bases, the J end by 7 bases, with 17 bases between. There are 16 residues in the CDR3. CDR1 LGHNA and CDR2 YSLEER come from the germline V gene. DNA of the CDR3: TGCGCCAGCAGCCCGACCTTAGCAGGGAGAAATTCACCCCTCCACTTT. Translating it yields CASSPTLAGRNSPLHF.

The rearrangement links TRBV11-2 to TRBJ2-7; D unresolved. The V gene's germline CDR1 is SGHAT and CDR2 FQNNGV. This CDR3 is built from 14 residues. V lost 0 bases and J 0 bases, leaving 6 bases between the germline ends. CDR3 sequence: CASSLDGGSYEQYF. The CDR3 DNA is TGTGCCAGCAGCTTAGATGGCGGCTCCTACGAGCAGTACTTC. Based on the CDR3 plus reference TRBV11-2 and TRBJ2-7, the full variable domain is EAGVAQSPRYKIIEKRQSVAFWCNPISGHATLYWYQQILGQGPKLLIQFQNNGVVDDSQLPKDRFSAERLKGVDSTLKIQPAKLEDSAVYLCASSLDGGSYEQYFGPGTRLTVT.

The gene calls are TRBV11-2 and TRBJ1-2; D is unresolved. The CDR3 extends over 13 amino acids. V shed 5 bases and J shed 3 bases, with 10 bases lying between them. The V gene's germline CDR1 is SGHAT and CDR2 FQNNGV. In DNA form, the CDR3 reads TGTGCCAGCAGCATCGGGTCAGACTATGGCTACACCTTC. Encoded protein: CASSIGSDYGYTF.

CDR3 amino acids: CASSLWSQGLDEQFF. The CDR3 bases are TGTGCCAGCAGTTTATGGTCTCAGGGATTGGATGAGCAGTTCTTC. This chain joins TRBV28 and TRBJ2-1; tentative D call: TRBD1 (5 bases). The V end was cut by 0 bases, the J end by 8 bases, with 14 bases between. The CDR3 has 15 amino acids. Germline CDR1 reads MDHEN; CDR2 reads SYDVKM. Full variable domain (remainder filled in from reference TRBV28 and TRBJ2-1): DVKVTQSSRYLVKRTGEKVFLECVQDMDHENMFWYRQDPGLGLRLIYFSYDVKMKEKGDIPEGYSVSREKKERFSLILESASTNQTSMYLCASSLWSQGLDEQFFGPGTRLTVL.

The genes are TRBV6-9 and TRBJ2-1; D is undetermined. Germline-derived CDR1 and CDR2 are MNHGY and SVAAGI. The CDR3 is 16 residues long. The V gene lost 2 bases and the J gene lost 0 bases, with 11 bases spanning the gap. This CDR3 reads CASSYRWRSSYNEQFF. The CDR3 DNA is TGTGCCAGCAGTTATCGGTGGCGGAGCTCCTACAATGAGCAGTTCTTC.

This clone has only a few counts. This chain uses TRBV14 with TRBJ2-2; TRBD2 matches 10 bases. Per germline, CDR1 SGHDN and CDR2 FVKESK. V gave up 0 bases and J gave up 0 bases; unmatched junction bases: 7. This CDR3 spans 19 amino acids. The DNA for the CDR3 is TGTGCCAGCAGCCAAGATCTTGCTAGCGGGGGATCGAACACCGGGGAGCTGTTTTTT. Its protein is CASSQDLASGGSNTGELFF.

This chain links TRBV4-3 with TRBJ1-6; D uncertain. The CDR3 consists of 15 residues. The ends were cut back, 0 bases at V and 4 bases at J, with 7 bases in the middle. Germline V gives CDR1 LGHNA, CDR2 YSLEER. CDR3 protein: CASSQEPGYNSPLHF. For the CDR3, the DNA is TGCGCCAGCAGCCAAGAACCCGGGTATAATTCACCCCTCCACTTT.

This chain connects TRBV7-2 to TRBJ2-6; D tentatively reads TRBD1 or TRBD2 (6 bases each). Germline V gene data show CDR1 as SGHTA and CDR2 as FQGNSA. V shed 3 bases and J shed 2 bases, with 8 bases lying between them. This CDR3 is built from 15 residues. The CDR3 protein is CASSFGGPGANVLTF. CDR3 DNA sequence: TGTGCCAGCAGCTTTGGGGGGCCTGGGGCCAACGTCCTGACTTTC.

The chain joins TRBV11-3 to TRBJ2-1, with 7 bases matching TRBD1. The ends lost 5 bases at V and 0 bases at J; junction bases unmatched: 7. Germline V gives CDR1 SGHNT, CDR2 YENEEA. The CDR3 has 16 residues. Here the CDR3 DNA reads TGTGCCAGCAGCCTGGCCGGGACAGTCTCCTACAATGAGCAGTTCTTC. Translation: CASSLAGTVSYNEQFF. Together with reference TRBV11-3 and TRBJ2-1, the CDR3 gives the full variable domain: EAGVVQSPRYKIIEKKQPVAFWCNPISGHNTLYWYLQNLGQGPELLIRYENEEAVDDSQLPKDRFSAERLKGVDSTLKIQPAELGDSAVYLCASSLAGTVSYNEQFFGPGTRLTVL.

This clone was observed a handful of times. V usage is TRBV18 and J usage is TRBJ1-1; a weak D match, TRBD1 (5 bases). Germline V gives CDR1 KGHSH, CDR2 LQKENI. Between the trimmed V and J ends, which lost 3 bases and 0 bases, there was a span of 8 bases. This CDR3 has 14 amino acids. The CDR3 here is CASSPQGLNTEAFF. In DNA form, the CDR3 reads TGTGCCAGCTCACCCCAGGGATTGAACACTGAAGCTTTCTTT.

This chain joins TRBV7-2 and TRBJ1-2; unclear D gene. The CDR3 totals 13 residues. From germline, CDR1 is SGHTA and CDR2 FQGNSA. Trimming removed 1 base at V and 10 bases at J, with 13 bases between. CDR3 region: CASSLGAARDYTF. CDR3 sequence (DNA): TGTGCCAGCAGCTTAGGTGCAGCCCGGGACTACACCTTC.

Notes on this clone: The junction does not match germline at one end; this may be a read error. The sample carries other DNA sequences with the same CDR3. The V call is TRBV4-1, the J call TRBJ2-2; possible D gene TRBD1, 6 bases. CDR1 and CDR2 (germline): MGHRA, YSYEKL. CDR3 length equals 16 residues. The CDR3 bases are TGTGCCAGCAGCCAAACGGACAGAAAGAACACCGGGGAGCTGTTTTTT. It codes for CASSQTDRKNTGELFF.

Only a few counts were recorded for this clone. The chain joins TRBV7-3 to TRBJ1-6, with no clear D. Germline V gene sequence: CDR1 SGHTA, CDR2 FQGTGA. This CDR3 region has 13 residues. The germline V and J ends were trimmed by 1 base and 9 bases, with 7 bases remaining between them. The CDR3 is CASSLMGSSPLHF. DNA of the CDR3: TGTGCCAGCAGCTTAATGGGGTCTTCACCCCTCCACTTT.

V usage is TRBV19 and J usage is TRBJ1-3, with D possibly matching TRBD1 (5 bases). The germline CDR1 and CDR2 sequences are LNHDA and SQIVND (reference sequence). Deletions cut 2 bases from V and 0 bases from J, with 14 bases between. The CDR3 extends over 17 amino acids. CDR3 protein: CASSIRRQTSSGNTIYF. The CDR3 DNA reads TGTGCCAGTAGTATAAGGCGACAGACCTCCTCTGGAAACACCATATATTTT.